The next 21 T cell receptor beta chains were all read from a single sample in a study of blood T cell dynamics during melanoma immunotherapy. TCRdb keeps only in-frame clones here, not all; method: immunoSEQ multiplex PCR. The sample includes about 28,000 clones, around four fifths seen only once; the top ten take around a tenth. Documented time point: week 3, after first cycle of checkpoint inhibitor. Sequenced material: blood, taken from a patient treated with checkpoint blockade. The receptors here all came from a human donor with melanoma.

This chain uses TRBV6-5 with TRBJ1-3; perhaps TRBD1 as D (5 bases). Germline values: CDR1 MNHEY, CDR2 SVGAGI. This CDR3 contains 14 residues. Deletions cut 7 bases from V and 0 bases from J, with 10 bases between. CDR3 sequence reads: CASKTDFSGNTIYF. CDR3 nucleotides: TGTGCCAGCAAGACAGACTTCTCTGGAAACACCATATATTTT.

This clone came up a few times. The rearrangement uses TRBV30 and TRBJ1-1; D unresolved. The germline V gene encodes CDR1 GTSNPN and CDR2 SVGIG (reference sequence). The V end lost 5 bases, the J end lost 6 bases, and 10 bases lay between the germline ends. The CDR3 contains 11 residues. The CDR3 reads CAWGPGAEAFF. CDR3 nucleotides: TGTGCCTGGGGCCCAGGAGCTGAAGCTTTCTTT.

The chain has TRBV30 and TRBJ1-6; the D is unclear. There are 12 residues in the CDR3. Looked up from germline, CDR1 is GTSNPN and CDR2 is SVGIG (reference sequence). With 3 bases removed from V and 13 bases from J, the gap between germline ends came to 13 bases. The CDR3 here is CAWSEGLSPLHF. The CDR3 nucleotides read TGTGCCTGGAGCGAGGGTCTATCTCCCCTCCACTTT.

The gene calls are TRBV19 and TRBJ2-2, with a tentative D call TRBD2 (6 bases). Trimming pared 5 bases from V and 4 bases from J, leaving 11 bases between. Germline assignment: CDR1 LNHDA and CDR2 SQIVND (reference sequence). This CDR3 has 14 amino acids. The CDR3 loop reads CASSPGTGTGELFF. The CDR3 DNA reads as TGTGCCAGTAGTCCAGGGACTGGCACCGGGGAGCTGTTTTTT.

This rearrangement joins TRBV9 to TRBJ2-1, with 9 positions matching TRBD2. V gave up 0 bases and J gave up 0 bases; unmatched junction bases: 1. The V gene's germline CDR1 is SGDLS and CDR2 YYNGEE. The CDR3 consists of 16 residues. The CDR3 DNA reads as TGTGCCAGCAGCGTAGTGCGGGAGGGCTCCTACAATGAGCAGTTCTTC. Translated: CASSVVREGSYNEQFF.

This chain links TRBV7-8 with TRBJ1-2; D unclear. Germline V gene sequence: CDR1 SGHVS, CDR2 FQNEAQ. The V and J ends lost 2 bases and 2 bases respectively, with 9 bases between them. The CDR3 length is 14 residues. The CDR3: CASSLSRENYGYTF. The CDR3 DNA reads as TGTGCCAGCAGCTTATCGCGGGAGAACTATGGCTACACCTTC.

This chain connects TRBV6-1 to TRBJ2-5; D unclear. This CDR3 spans 15 amino acids. V was clipped by 2 bases and J by 2 bases, with 12 bases between them. From germline, CDR1 is MNHNS and CDR2 SASEGT. This CDR3 reads CASSENPTTQETQYF. CDR3 nucleotides: TGTGCCAGCAGTGAAAACCCGACGACACAAGAGACCCAGTACTTC.

The chain is built from TRBV5-1 and TRBJ1-5; D is possibly TRBD1 (5 bases). The V and J ends lost 4 bases and 0 bases respectively, with 23 bases between them. In germline, CDR1 is SGHRS, CDR2 YFSETQ. This CDR3 is built from 19 residues. CDR3 bases: TGCGCCAGCAGCCCCGAGGGGCCCGTATCCCTCTATAGCAATCAGCCCCAGCATTTT. Protein product: CASSPEGPVSLYSNQPQHF.

This chain links TRBV2 with TRBJ2-5; D is unclear. The germline CDR1 and CDR2 sequences are SNHLY and FYNNEI. The CDR3 sequence is 11 residues long. V gave up 4 bases and J gave up 5 bases, with 5 bases separating them. CDR3 in amino acids: CASSGFETQYF. As DNA, the CDR3 is TGTGCCAGCAGTGGTTTTGAGACCCAGTACTTC.

The gene calls are TRBV7-2 and TRBJ2-7; D not certain. V lost 5 bases and J lost 1, with 15 bases in between. The length of the CDR3 is 15 residues. The germline V gene has CDR1 SGHTA and CDR2 FQGNSA. The CDR3 DNA reads as TGTGCCAGCAGCGAAGACCCAGTTAGGTCCTACGAGCAGTACTTC. It yields the protein CASSEDPVRSYEQYF.

This chain joins TRBV5-4 and TRBJ2-1; TRBD2 agrees at 8 bases. Trimming took 3 bases from V and 8 from J; bases not matched to a gene: 10. Looked up from germline, CDR1 is SGHNT and CDR2 is YYREEE (reference sequence). CDR3 length: 15 residues. The CDR3 DNA sequence: TGTGCCAGCAGCTCGGGACTAGTTTTCGGCGATGAGCAGTTCTTC. As protein: CASSSGLVFGDEQFF. The full variable domain, rest sourced from reference TRBV5-4 and TRBJ2-1, is ETGVTQSPTHLIKTRGQQVTLRCSSQSGHNTVSWYQQALGQGPQFIFQYYREEENGRGNFPPRFSGLQFPNYSSELNVNALELDDSALYLCASSSGLVFGDEQFFGPGTRLTVL.

This clone was counted between two and nine times. This chain joins TRBV9 and TRBJ1-1; no clear D gene. The CDR3 has 14 amino acids. Germline CDR1 and CDR2: SGDLS and YYNGEE. V shed 0 bases and J shed 4 bases, with 10 bases lying between them. The CDR3: CASSVDPAGTEAFF. CDR3 sequence (DNA): TGTGCCAGCAGCGTAGACCCAGCTGGCACTGAAGCTTTCTTT. The whole variable domain, remainder taken from reference TRBV9 and TRBJ1-1, is DSGVTQTPKHLITATGQRVTLRCSPRSGDLSVYWYQQSLDQGLQFLIQYYNGEERAKGNILERFSAQQFPDLHSELNLSSLELGDSALYFCASSVDPAGTEAFFGQGTRLTVV.

V and J are TRBV9 and TRBJ2-1, with D possibly being TRBD1 (6 bases). The CDR3 loop spans 15 amino acids. V lost 3 bases, J lost 4 bases, and 14 bases lay in between. Germline V gene lookup returns CDR1 SGDLS and CDR2 YYNGEE. The chain's CDR3 is CASSAPGTIYNEQFF. CDR3 nucleotide sequence: TGTGCCAGCAGCGCCCCCGGGACAATTTACAATGAGCAGTTCTTC.

The chain links TRBV6-5 to TRBJ2-1, with D maybe TRBD2 (5 bases). V was pared by 6 bases and J by 8 bases, with 14 bases between. The length of the CDR3 is 13 residues. Germline loops: CDR1 MNHEY, CDR2 SVGAGI. Here the CDR3 reads CASRPRDWDEQFF. The CDR3 coding sequence is TGTGCCAGCAGGCCCCGGGATTGGGATGAGCAGTTCTTC.

The genes are TRBV7-8 and TRBJ2-1; D uncertain. The V gene lost 5 bases and the J gene lost 8 bases, with 10 bases spanning the gap. This CDR3 comprises 12 residues. The germline V gene has CDR1 SGHVS and CDR2 FQNEAQ. The CDR3 reads CASSPLGHEQFF. The CDR3 nucleotides are TGTGCCAGCAGCCCCCTTGGCCATGAGCAGTTCTTC. The whole variable domain, filled in from reference TRBV7-8 and TRBJ2-1, reads GAGVSQSPRYKVAKRGQDVALRCDPISGHVSLFWYQQALGQGPEFLTYFQNEAQLDKSGLPSDRFFAERPEGSVSTLKIQRTQQEDSAVYLCASSPLGHEQFFGPGTRLTVL.

The chain has TRBV29-1 and TRBJ2-7; the D gene is possibly TRBD1 (5 bases). Trimming pared 4 bases from V and 4 bases from J, leaving 14 bases between. The CDR3 loop spans 13 amino acids. Germline CDR1 is SQVTM and CDR2 is ANQGSEA. The CDR3 spells CSVVVRGRYEQYF. The CDR3 DNA follows: TGCAGCGTTGTTGTAAGGGGAAGGTACGAGCAGTACTTC.

V usage is TRBV28 and J usage is TRBJ1-6; D is unresolved. The CDR3 is made up of 12 amino acids. The ends were cut back, 7 bases at V and 10 bases at J, with 11 bases in the middle. Germline V CDR1 and CDR2: MDHEN, SYDVKM. CDR3 amino acids: CASTEALSPLHF. The CDR3 bases are TGTGCCAGCACTGAGGCGTTGTCACCCCTCCACTTT.

This chain links TRBV27 with TRBJ2-1, with D perhaps TRBD2 (6 bases). The CDR3 spans 13 residues. Per germline, CDR1 MNHEY and CDR2 SMNVEV (reference sequence). Trimming cost V 2 bases and J 10 bases, with 12 bases left between them. The CDR3 reads CASSLMSAGEQFF. The DNA for the CDR3 is TGTGCCAGCAGTTTAATGTCGGCGGGAGAGCAGTTCTTC.

The CDR3: CASSLTGVGNTEAFF. The CDR3 DNA reads as TGCGCCAGCAGCTTAACAGGGGTCGGGAACACTGAAGCTTTCTTT. The J gene is TRBJ1-1, the V gene TRBV5-1; 7 bases align to TRBD1. The V gene's germline CDR1 is SGHRS and CDR2 YFSETQ. The CDR3 contains 15 residues. V was pared by 2 bases and J by 1 base, with 5 bases of the junction left unmatched.

The chain couples TRBV23-1 to TRBJ1-2; TRBD1 aligns across 7 bases. Being an ORF, TRBV23-1 has a function that is uncertain. The CDR3 runs 16 residues. V was pared by 3 bases and J by 4 bases, with 11 bases of the junction left unmatched. This CDR3 reads CASSQAGGRESYGYTF. DNA of the CDR3: TGCGCCAGCAGTCAGGCAGGGGGACGAGAGAGCTATGGCTACACCTTC.

The CDR3 region is CAISESAGTTVRGYTF. Here the CDR3 DNA reads TGTGCCATCAGTGAGTCGGCCGGGACAACAGTCCGTGGCTACACCTTC. The gene calls are TRBV10-3 and TRBJ1-2; perhaps TRBD1 as D (6 bases). The CDR3 runs 16 residues. CDR1 and CDR2 from the germline V gene are ENHRY and SYGVKD. Trimming left V 0 bases short and J 7 bases short, with 18 bases between.